This T cell receptor beta chain stems from a study of T cell responses to AZD1222 COVID-19 vaccine. Study results and limitations: Females made up more of the donors, who were largely white British, and clonal diversity may have come out too low.

CDR3 length: 14 residues. Germline V gives CDR1 MNHEY, CDR2 SVGAGI. The V segment lost 6 bases and the J segment 9 bases; nucleotides outside the gene matches: 6. TCRdb keeps only in-frame clones here, not all; method: immunoSEQ multiplex PCR. The sample gives over 150,000 clones, about 88% of which show up once; 5.5% is in the top ten. Points on this clone: Its cognate antigen is unknown.

The sequences come from peripheral blood, collected on day 0 of AZD1222 vaccination. This sequence originates from an adult in good health. This chain uses TRBV6-5 with TRBJ1-6, with 9 bases fitting TRBD1. CDR3 bases: TGTGCCAGCAGACAGGGGGCTTCCCCTTCACCCCTCCACTTT. This codes for CASRQGASPSPLHF.